This note documents a single T cell receptor beta chain sequence. Libraries were prepared by immunoSEQ multiplex PCR; TCRdb keeps only in-frame clonotypes and omits some of them. The sample contains around 59,000 clones, 85% to 90% of which appear only once. With 0 bases removed from V and 4 bases from J, the gap between germline ends came to 19 bases. Germline V gives CDR1 MNHNS, CDR2 SASEGT. The CDR3 extends over 17 amino acids. This entry belongs to a study of blood T cell repertoires in COVID-19. Sequenced input: peripheral blood. This chain uses TRBV6-1 with TRBJ2-7, with D perhaps matching TRBD2 (6 bases). The receptor comes from a man between 60 and 70 years old with acute or convalescent COVID-19. For the CDR3, the DNA is TGTGCCAGCAGTGAAGCGGTATCAGGGACTTACTCTTACGAGCAGTACTTC. This translates into CASSEAVSGTYSYEQYF.